This TCR beta chain derives from a study of T cells after yellow fever vaccination. Study observations and caveats: Subsequent to the booster, the majority of primary-vaccination clones reappeared (approximately 95% CD4, around 90% CD8).

This CDR3 spans 12 amino acids. Trimming took off 0 bases at V and 8 bases at J, with 7 bases between the two ends. 5'RACE template switching generated TCR cDNA, adding a universal primer site and UMIs. TCRdb independently ran MiXCR on the 5' RACE reads; one entry per CDR3 protein. This table has under 300,000 distinct CDR3 sequences, less than 8.5% appearing once. Notes on this clonotype: The antigen remains undetermined.

The sequences come from CD4+ T cells sorted from PBMCs, collected 15 days after the yellow fever booster vaccination. The V gene is TRBV12-3 or TRBV12-4, the J gene TRBJ1-2; D unresolved. This TCR was recovered from a man aged 30-40 years who received the YFV17D yellow fever vaccine. CDR3 sequence: CASSLAETGYTF. The CDR3 coding sequence is TGTGCCAGCAGTTTAGCAGAAACCGGCTACACCTTC.